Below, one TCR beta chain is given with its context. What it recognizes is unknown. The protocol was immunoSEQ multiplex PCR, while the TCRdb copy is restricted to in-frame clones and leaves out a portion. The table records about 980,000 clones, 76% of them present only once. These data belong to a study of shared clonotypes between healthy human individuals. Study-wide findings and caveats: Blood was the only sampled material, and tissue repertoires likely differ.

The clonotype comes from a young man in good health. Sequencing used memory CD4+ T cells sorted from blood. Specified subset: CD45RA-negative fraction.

For the CDR3, the DNA is TGCGCCAGCAGTCCGATCTCGGGGTATGGCTACACCTTC. As protein: CASSPISGYGYTF. This chain connects TRBV10-1 to TRBJ1-2; D is ambiguous. CDR3 length: 13 residues. Trimming stripped 5 bases from V and 5 bases from J, with 12 bases between. CDR1 and CDR2 (germline): WNHNN, SYGVQD (reference sequence).